This record looks at one T cell receptor beta chain sequence and its context. The antigen is unknown. TCRdb keeps only in-frame clones here, not all; method: immunoSEQ multiplex PCR. Among 3,500 to 5,000 clones, approximately 65% were seen once, and the ten largest hold about 40%. These data originate in a study of CD8 T cell repertoires and HIV-1 epitope variants. The overall study: Controls were a CMV, EBV and flu peptide pool, Ebola AY9 negative control, and no-peptide well.

The CDR3 contains 14 residues. CDR1 KGHSH and CDR2 LQKENI come from the germline V gene. Trimming cost V 3 bases and J 5 bases, with 14 bases left between them. The sequencing input was cultured CD8+ T cells derived from PBMCs. The chain couples TRBV18 to TRBJ2-7; D assignment may be TRBD1 or TRBD2 (5 bases each). This TCR derives from a male donor with HIV. CDR3 sequence: CASSPGRGLDEQYF. In DNA, the CDR3 is TGTGCCAGCTCACCGGGACGGGGCCTGGACGAGCAGTACTTC.